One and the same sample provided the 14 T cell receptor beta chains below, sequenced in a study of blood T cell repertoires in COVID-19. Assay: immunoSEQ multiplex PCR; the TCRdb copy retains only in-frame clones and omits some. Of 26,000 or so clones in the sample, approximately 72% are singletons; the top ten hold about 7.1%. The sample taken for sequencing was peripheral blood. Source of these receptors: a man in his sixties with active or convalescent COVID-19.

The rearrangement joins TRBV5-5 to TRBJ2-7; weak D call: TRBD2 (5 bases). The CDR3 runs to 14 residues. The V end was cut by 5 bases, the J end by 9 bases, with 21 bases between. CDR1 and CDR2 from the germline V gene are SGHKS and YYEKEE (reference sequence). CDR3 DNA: TGTGCCAGCAGTTCGTCGGGGAAAGGTTTGGGGCAGTACTTC. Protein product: CASSSSGKGLGQYF.

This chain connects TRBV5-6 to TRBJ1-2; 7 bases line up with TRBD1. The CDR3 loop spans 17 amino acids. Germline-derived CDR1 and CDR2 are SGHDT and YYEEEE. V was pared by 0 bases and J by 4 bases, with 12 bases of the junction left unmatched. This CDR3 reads CASSLDVGTGTAYGYTF. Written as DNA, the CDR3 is TGTGCCAGCAGCTTGGATGTCGGTACCGGGACAGCCTATGGCTACACCTTC.

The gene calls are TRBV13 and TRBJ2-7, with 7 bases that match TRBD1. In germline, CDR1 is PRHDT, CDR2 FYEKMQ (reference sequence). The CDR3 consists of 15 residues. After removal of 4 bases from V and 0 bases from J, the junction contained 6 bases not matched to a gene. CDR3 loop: CASSSETGTSYEQYF. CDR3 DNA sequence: TGTGCCAGCAGCTCGGAGACAGGGACCTCCTACGAGCAGTACTTC.

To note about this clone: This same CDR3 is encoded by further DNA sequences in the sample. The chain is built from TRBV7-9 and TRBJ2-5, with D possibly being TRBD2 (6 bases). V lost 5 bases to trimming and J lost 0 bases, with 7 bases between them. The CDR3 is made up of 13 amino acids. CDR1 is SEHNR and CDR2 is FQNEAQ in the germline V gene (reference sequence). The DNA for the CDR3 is TGTGCCAGCAGCCGGGACTACCAAGAGACCCAGTACTTC. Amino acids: CASSRDYQETQYF.

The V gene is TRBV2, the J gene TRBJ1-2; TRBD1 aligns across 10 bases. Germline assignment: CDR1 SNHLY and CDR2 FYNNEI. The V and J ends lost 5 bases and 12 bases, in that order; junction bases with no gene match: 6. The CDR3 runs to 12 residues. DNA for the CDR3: TGTGCCAGCAGTTTATGGACAGGGGGGCACACCTTC. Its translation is CASSLWTGGHTF.

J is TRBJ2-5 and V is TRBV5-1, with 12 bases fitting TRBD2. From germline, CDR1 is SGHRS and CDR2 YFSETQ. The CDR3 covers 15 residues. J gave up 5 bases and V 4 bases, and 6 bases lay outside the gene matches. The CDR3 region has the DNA TGCGCCAGCAGCCCCACTAGCGGGGGGCCCGAGACCCAGTACTTC. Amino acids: CASSPTSGGPETQYF.

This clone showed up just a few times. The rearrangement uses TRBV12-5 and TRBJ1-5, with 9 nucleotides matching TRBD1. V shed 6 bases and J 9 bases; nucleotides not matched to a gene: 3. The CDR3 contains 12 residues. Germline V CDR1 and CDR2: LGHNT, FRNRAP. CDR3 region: CASGQGQGPQHF. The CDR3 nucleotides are TGTGCTAGTGGCCAGGGACAGGGGCCCCAGCATTTT.

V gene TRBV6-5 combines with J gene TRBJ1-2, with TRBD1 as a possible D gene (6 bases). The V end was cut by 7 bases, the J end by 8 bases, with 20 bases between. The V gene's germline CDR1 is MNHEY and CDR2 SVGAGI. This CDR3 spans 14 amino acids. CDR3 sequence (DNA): TGTGCCAGCACTCGAACAGGGACCGGAACGGGCTACACCTTC. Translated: CASTRTGTGTGYTF.

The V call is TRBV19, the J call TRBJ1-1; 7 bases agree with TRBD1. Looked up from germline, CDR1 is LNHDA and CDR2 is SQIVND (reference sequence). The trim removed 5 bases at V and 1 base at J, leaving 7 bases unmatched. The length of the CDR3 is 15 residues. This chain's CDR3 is CASSSTGVKNTEAFF. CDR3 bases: TGTGCCAGTAGTTCTACAGGGGTAAAGAACACTGAAGCTTTCTTT.

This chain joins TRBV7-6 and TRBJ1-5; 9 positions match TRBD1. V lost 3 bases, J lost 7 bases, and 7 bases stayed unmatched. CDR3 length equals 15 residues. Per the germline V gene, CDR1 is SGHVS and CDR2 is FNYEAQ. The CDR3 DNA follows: TGTGCCAGCAGCTTCGGGGACAGGGCGGGCCAGCCCCAGCATTTT. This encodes CASSFGDRAGQPQHF. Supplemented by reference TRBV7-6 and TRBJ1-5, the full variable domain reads GAGVSQSPRYKVTKRGQDVALRCDPISGHVSLYWYRQALGQGPEFLTYFNYEAQQDKSGLPNDRFSAERPEGSISTLTIQRTEQRDSAMYRCASSFGDRAGQPQHFGDGTRLSIL.

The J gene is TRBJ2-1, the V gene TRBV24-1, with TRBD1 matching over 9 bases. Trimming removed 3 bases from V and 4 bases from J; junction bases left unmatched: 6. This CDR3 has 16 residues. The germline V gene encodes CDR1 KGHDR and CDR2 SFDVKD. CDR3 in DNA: TGTGCCACCAGTGATGCCGGGACAGGGTCGTACAATGAGCAGTTCTTC. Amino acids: CATSDAGTGSYNEQFF.

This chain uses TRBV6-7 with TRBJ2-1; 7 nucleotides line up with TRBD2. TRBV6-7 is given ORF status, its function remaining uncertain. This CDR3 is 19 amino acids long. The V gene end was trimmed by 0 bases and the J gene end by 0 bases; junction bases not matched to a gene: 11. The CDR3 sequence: CASSYSGTTRRGSYNEQFF. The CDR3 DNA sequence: TGTGCCAGCAGTTACTCAGGGACTACCCGGCGTGGCTCCTACAATGAGCAGTTCTTC.

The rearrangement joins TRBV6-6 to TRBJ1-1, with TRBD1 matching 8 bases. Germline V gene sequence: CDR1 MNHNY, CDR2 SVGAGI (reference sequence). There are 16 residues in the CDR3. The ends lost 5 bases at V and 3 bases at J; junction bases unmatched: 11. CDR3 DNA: TGTGCCAGCAGTAACCCCATACAGGGGGTTGACACTGAAGCTTTCTTT. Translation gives CASSNPIQGVDTEAFF.

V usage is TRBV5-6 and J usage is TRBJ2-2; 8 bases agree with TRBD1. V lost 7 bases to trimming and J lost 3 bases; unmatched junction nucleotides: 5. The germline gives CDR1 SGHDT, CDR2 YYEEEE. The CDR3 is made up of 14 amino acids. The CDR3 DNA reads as TGTGCCAGCGGATCGACAGGGGACACCGGGGAGCTGTTTTTT. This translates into CASGSTGDTGELFF.